The 20 T cell receptor beta chains reported below all come from one sample, sequenced in a study of T cell clonality in common variable immunodeficiency. The study's findings and limits: Reportedly, TCR beta sequences from common variable immunodeficiency showed fewer deletions and N-nucleotide insertions.

No cognate antigen is known for these TCRs. Generated by immunoSEQ multiplex PCR, the TCRdb table keeps only in-frame clones and is missing some. The sample has 30,000 to 40,000 clones, none seen only once. The sequencing input was peripheral blood mononuclear cells. The receptors come from a human donor with common variable immunodeficiency.

This clone was found many times. The sequenced fragment ends 3 residues before the CDR3 boundary, so the rest is inferred from the germline J gene. The chain uses TRBV19 and TRBJ1-2; D ambiguous. V was trimmed by 5 bases and J by 6 bases, leaving 16 bases between them. This CDR3 is built from 14 residues. CDR1 LNHDA and CDR2 SQIVND come from the germline V gene (reference sequence). The CDR3 DNA, read in part, is TGTGCCAGTAGTCCCGCCCATCGTTCGGATGGC. It specifies CASSPAHRSDG. The whole CDR3 protein reads CASSPAHRSDGYTF. The entire variable domain, with the rest obtained from reference TRBV19 and TRBJ1-2, is as follows: DGGITQSPKYLFRKEGQNVTLSCEQNLNHDAMYWYRQDPGQGLRLIYYSQIVNDFQKGDIAEGYSVSREKKESFPLTVTSAQKNPTAFYLCASSPAHRSDGYTFGSGTRLTVV.

In this sample, this clone turned up a few times. The sequenced fragment ends 3 residues before the CDR3 boundary, so the rest is inferred from the germline J gene. V and J are TRBV19 and TRBJ2-4, with a possible D match to TRBD1 (6 bases). Trimming took 9 bases from V and 3 from J, leaving 15 bases between them. Germline-derived CDR1 and CDR2 are LNHDA and SQIVND (reference sequence). This CDR3 is built from 14 residues. The covered CDR3 bases are TGTGCCAGCAAATCGACAGGACTCAAAAACATT. This gives the protein CASKSTGLKNI. In full, the CDR3 is CASKSTGLKNIQYF.

Notes on this clone: The CDR3 goes on 3 residues after the read ends, and that part is filled in from the germline J gene. J is TRBJ2-1 and V is TRBV6-2 or TRBV6-3; 9 bases are a match to TRBD2. Unmatched junction bases numbered 12, after V lost 2 bases and J lost 7 bases. Per germline, CDR1 MNHEY and CDR2 SVGEGT. The CDR3 is 17 amino acids. CDR3 sequence reads: CASSYRLWREGVNEQFF. The sequenced CDR3 bases are TGTGCCAGCAGTTACCGTTTGTGGCGGGAGGGGGTAAATGAG.

This clone appeared many times. The read stops 3 residues short of the end of the CDR3; the missing end is completed from the germline J gene. The J gene is TRBJ2-7, the V gene TRBV2; 8 bases agree with TRBD2. The trim removed 5 bases at V and 5 bases at J, leaving 5 bases unmatched. The CDR3 runs to 13 residues. Germline CDR1 SNHLY, CDR2 FYNNEI. The CDR3 protein is CASSRTSSHEQYF. Incomplete CDR3 DNA: TGTGCCAGCAGTAGGACTAGCTCGCACGAG.

This clone was picked up many times. The CDR3 goes on 3 residues after the read ends, and that part is filled in from the germline J gene. The rearrangement uses TRBV11-3 and TRBJ2-7; D may be TRBD1 (6 bases). The CDR3 runs 14 residues. Trimming took 5 bases from V and 2 from J, leaving 13 bases between them. Per the germline V gene, CDR1 is SGHNT and CDR2 is YENEEA. CDR3 amino acids: CASSHLDRPYEQYF. The sequenced part of the CDR3 DNA is TGTGCCAGCAGCCATCTCGACAGGCCCTACGAG.

This clone has a count of ten or more. The missing CDR3 end, 3 residues past where the read stops, is filled in from the germline J gene. The chain couples TRBV14 to TRBJ2-7; no reliable D call. The germline V gene has CDR1 SGHDN and CDR2 FVKESK. Trimming cost V 4 bases and J 4 bases, with 11 bases left between them. The CDR3 has 13 amino acids. The covered CDR3 bases are TGTGCCAGCAGCCCCCTTTCGTCGTACGAG. It is translated as CASSPLSSYE. The entire CDR3 protein is CASSPLSSYEQYF.

This clone was counted ten times or more. The DNA ends 3 residues before the CDR3 does, and the rest of the CDR3 is filled in from the germline J gene. The gene calls are TRBV29-1 and TRBJ1-1; 7 nucleotides match TRBD1. Germline V lookup: CDR1 SQVTM, CDR2 ANQGSEA. The CDR3 runs 12 residues. V was pared by 7 bases and J by 6 bases, with 8 bases of the junction left unmatched. Partial CDR3 DNA: TGCAGCGACCCAGACAGGGTGGCTGAA. Amino acid sequence: CSDPDRVAE. The whole CDR3 protein reads CSDPDRVAEAFF. Full variable domain (missing parts from reference TRBV29-1 and TRBJ1-1): SAVISQKPSRDICQRGTSLTIQCQVDSQVTMMFWYRQQPGQSLTLIATANQGSEATYESGFVIDKFPISRPNLTFSTLTVSNMSPEDSSIYLCSDPDRVAEAFFGQGTRLTVV.

This clone showed up many times. The CDR3 end is not reached by the read, which stops 3 residues before it; the germline J gene fills it in. This chain uses TRBV18 with TRBJ2-3; D might be TRBD2 (6 bases). Trimming left V 3 bases short and J 3 bases short, with 13 bases between. CDR3 length: 15 amino acids. Germline V gene data show CDR1 as KGHSH and CDR2 as LQKENI. The CDR3 here is CASSPRARGTDTQYF. The sequenced CDR3 bases are TGTGCCAGCTCACCTCGCGCACGGGGGACAGATACG. Combining the CDR3 with reference TRBV18 and TRBJ2-3 gives the whole variable domain NAGVMQNPRHLVRRRGQEARLRCSPMKGHSHVYWYRQLPEEGLKFMVYLQKENIIDESGMPKERFSAEFPKEGPSILRIQQVVRGDSAAYFCASSPRARGTDTQYFGPGTRLTVL.

This clone was seen repeatedly, ten times or more. The read halts 3 residues ahead of the CDR3 end, with the missing end drawn from the germline J gene. The chain combines TRBV27 with TRBJ1-2; a possible D gene is TRBD1 (5 bases). Germline lookup yields CDR1 MNHEY and CDR2 SMNVEV (reference sequence). The CDR3 spans 14 residues. Trimming pared 2 bases from V and 0 bases from J, leaving 7 bases between. The sequenced CDR3 bases are TGTGCCAGCAGTTTACAGGGAACTAACTATGGC. Translation gives CASSLQGTNYG. The entire CDR3 reads CASSLQGTNYGYTF.

In this sample, this clone turned up many times. The read gets to within 3 residues of the CDR3 end, and the germline J gene fills in the rest. The chain joins TRBV20-1 to TRBJ2-2; 12 positions match TRBD1. From germline, CDR1 is DFQATT and CDR2 SNEGSKA (reference sequence). The ends lost 3 bases at V and 6 bases at J; junction bases unmatched: 2. The CDR3 totals 14 residues. The part of the CDR3 DNA that was read is TGCAGTGCTAGGGGGACAGGGGGCTCCGGGGAG. This codes for CSARGTGGSGE. The entire CDR3 sequence reads CSARGTGGSGELFF.

This clone was recorded many times. The read terminates 3 residues ahead of where the CDR3 ends, so the germline J gene completes it. V and J are TRBV5-6 and TRBJ1-5, with D possibly being TRBD1 (5 bases). Germline V lookup: CDR1 SGHDT, CDR2 YYEEEE. V lost 2 bases and J 5 bases, leaving 14 bases between the germline ends. This CDR3 has 15 residues. CDR3 protein: CASSFYDSPYQPQHF. The covered CDR3 bases are TGTGCCAGCAGCTTTTATGACAGCCCTTATCAGCCC. Full variable domain (missing parts from reference TRBV5-6 and TRBJ1-5): DAGVTQSPTHLIKTRGQQVTLRCSPKSGHDTVSWYQQALGQGPQFIFQYYEEEERQRGNFPDRFSGHQFPNYSSELNVNALLLGDSALYLCASSFYDSPYQPQHFGDGTRLSIL.

At least ten counts were recorded for this clone. The read comes to an end 3 residues before the CDR3 does, leaving the germline J gene to fill in the end. The V and J genes are TRBV18 and TRBJ2-3; 11 bases fit TRBD2. Germline V gene sequence: CDR1 KGHSH, CDR2 LQKENI. V trimming: 3 bases; J trimming: 1 base; junction bases outside the gene matches: 6. The CDR3 sequence is 17 residues long. CDR3 in amino acids: CASSPRLAGKGTDTQYF. The part of the CDR3 DNA that was read is TGTGCCAGCTCACCTCGACTAGCGGGGAAGGGCACAGATACG.

This clone was seen more than once but under ten times. The read gets to within 3 residues of the CDR3 end, and the germline J gene fills in the rest. This chain connects TRBV13 to TRBJ2-1, with no clear D. V was trimmed by 4 bases and J by 6 bases, leaving 13 bases between them. Germline CDR1 reads PRHDT; CDR2 reads FYEKMQ (reference sequence). The CDR3 runs to 14 residues. The DNA read from the CDR3 is TGTGCCAGCAGCTCGAATGCGAACTCCAATGAG. Its translation: CASSSNANSNE. The whole CDR3 reads CASSSNANSNEQFF.

This clone was seen many times. The CDR3 end is not reached by the read, which stops 3 residues before it; the germline J gene fills it in. The V call is TRBV9, the J call TRBJ2-1; 10 nucleotides agree with TRBD2. The CDR3 is made up of 15 amino acids. Germline V gene sequence: CDR1 SGDLS, CDR2 YYNGEE. The V gene end was trimmed by 0 bases and the J gene end by 5 bases; junction bases not matched to a gene: 2. CDR3 bases read: TGTGCCAGCAGCGTAGCGCTAGCGGGAGACAATGAG. It translates to CASSVALAGDNE. The complete CDR3 reads CASSVALAGDNEQFF.

In this sample, this clone turned up many times. The read ends 3 residues early relative to the CDR3; the germline J gene fills the gap. The rearrangement links TRBV7-2 to TRBJ2-5; 7 nucleotides agree with TRBD1. The germline CDR1 and CDR2 sequences are SGHTA and FQGNSA. V lost 5 bases to trimming and J lost 3 bases; unmatched junction nucleotides: 3. This CDR3 region has 13 residues. CDR3 loop: CASSRDREETQYF. The CDR3 DNA, read in part, is TGTGCCAGCAGCCGTGACAGGGAAGAGACC.

The table lists this clone with many counts. The read halts 3 residues ahead of the CDR3 end, with the missing end drawn from the germline J gene. This chain joins TRBV7-3 and TRBJ1-2, with 7 bases aligning to TRBD1. The CDR3 contains 13 residues. Trimming took 5 bases from V and 7 from J; bases not matched to a gene: 7. Germline V CDR1 and CDR2: SGHTA, FQGTGA. The CDR3 bases that were read are TGTGCCAGCAGCCGCGACAGGGATGGTGGC. This gives the protein CASSRDRDGG. The full CDR3 reads CASSRDRDGGYTF.

This clone was picked up a small number of times. The read gets to within 3 residues of the CDR3 end, and the germline J gene fills in the rest. The gene calls are TRBV19 and TRBJ2-4, with a possible D match to TRBD1 (5 bases). The CDR3 is 16 residues long. The germline V and J ends were trimmed by 2 bases and 0 bases, with 11 bases remaining between them. Germline V gene sequence: CDR1 LNHDA, CDR2 SQIVND (reference sequence). CDR3 DNA (partial): TGTGCCAGTAGTATACAGGGTGTTGTAGCCAAAAACATT. It translates to CASSIQGVVAKNI. The full-length CDR3 reads as CASSIQGVVAKNIQYF.

This clone was counted many times. The read finishes 3 residues shy of the CDR3 end, and the germline J gene is used to complete it. Distinct nucleotide sequences in the sample also encode this CDR3. V usage is TRBV20-1 and J usage is TRBJ1-1; tentative D call: TRBD1 (5 bases). The CDR3 totals 13 residues. Trimming took off 5 bases at V and 2 bases at J, with 12 bases between the two ends. CDR1 is DFQATT, CDR2 SNEGSKA, per germline (reference sequence). The CDR3 bases that were read are TGCAGTGCTCCTCGACAGCCAAACACTGAA. It codes for CSAPRQPNTE. The CDR3 in full is CSAPRQPNTEAFF.

This clone was counted at least ten times. With the read ending 3 residues before the CDR3 end, the germline J gene is used to fill in that end. The rearrangement links TRBV4-1 to TRBJ2-1; 7 nucleotides match TRBD2. The V and J ends lost 0 bases and 4 bases, in that order; junction bases with no gene match: 9. The germline gives CDR1 MGHRA, CDR2 YSYEKL. CDR3 length equals 17 residues. The CDR3 loop reads CASSQDRVVAGYNEQFF. CDR3 DNA, as far as it was read: TGCGCCAGCAGCCAAGATCGGGTGGTAGCGGGTTACAATGAG.

This clone was observed many times. The CDR3 is CASSLAESPLYEQYF. Incomplete CDR3 DNA: TGTGCCAGCAGCTTAGCTGAAAGCCCCCTCTACGAG. The rearrangement links TRBV7-7 to TRBJ2-7; D not certain. The sequence runs out 3 residues before the end of the CDR3; the remainder is reconstructed from the germline J gene. This CDR3 has 15 amino acids. Trimming removed 0 bases at V and 3 bases at J, with 12 bases between. Germline V gives CDR1 SSHAT, CDR2 FNYEAQ (reference sequence).